What follows describes a single TCR beta chain. Its specificity is not known. This entry belongs to a study of cytomegalovirus exposure and HLA in healthy donors. The primer mix had 60 Vbeta and 13 Jbeta primers. This table comes from immunoSEQ multiplex PCR, and its TCRdb copy is limited to in-frame clones, with some not included. The sample lists about 130,000 clones; over 60% were seen once. Findings and caveats of the study: TCR beta chains numbering 164 were designated cytomegalovirus-associated. A later analysis found most CMV-associated TCR beta chains apparently HLA-restricted. Later analysis found that TCR beta chains associated with HLA were more clonally expanded than other, equally common chains.

Sample: PBMCs. The sequence derives from a woman between 40 and 50 years old in good health and CMV-seropositive.

The CDR3 here is CASSLDGRGGAQYF. In nucleotides, the CDR3 is TGCGCCAGCAGCTTGGATGGTCGCGGGGGGGCCCAGTACTTC. This sequence joins TRBV5-1 and TRBJ2-5; 9 bases match TRBD2. The J segment lost 9 bases and the V segment lost 0 bases, leaving 6 bases of the junction unmatched. Germline V gene lookup returns CDR1 SGHRS and CDR2 YFSETQ. This CDR3 comprises 14 residues.